This T cell receptor (beta chain) was profiled in a study of cytomegalovirus exposure and HLA in healthy donors. Study-level information: There were 117 million unique TCR beta sequences, drawn from 180 million or so T cells, in an earlier analysis. Study-level points and caveats: Under in vitro conditions, a few CMV-associated chains were confirmed as specific for CMV antigens. In terms of immune exposure information, only CMV serostatus was available.

A multiplex PCR was run with 60 Vbeta primers and 13 Jbeta primers. TCRdb's table, derived via immunoSEQ multiplex PCR, lists solely in-frame clones and lacks some. The sample lists about 150,000 clones, 60% to 80% occurring once. Concerning this clone itself: Antigen specificity is unknown.

The germline V gene encodes CDR1 SGHRS and CDR2 YFSETQ. The CDR3 runs 15 residues. V lost 2 bases, J lost 3 bases, and 5 bases stayed unmatched. The sequence was obtained from a man aged 18 to 35 in good health and CMV-seropositive. The gene calls are TRBV5-1 and TRBJ2-1, with 7 bases lining up with TRBD2. The sample taken for sequencing was PBMCs. The CDR3 sequence: CASSFGASGYNEQFF. CDR3 coding DNA: TGCGCCAGCAGCTTCGGGGCTAGCGGCTACAATGAGCAGTTCTTC.